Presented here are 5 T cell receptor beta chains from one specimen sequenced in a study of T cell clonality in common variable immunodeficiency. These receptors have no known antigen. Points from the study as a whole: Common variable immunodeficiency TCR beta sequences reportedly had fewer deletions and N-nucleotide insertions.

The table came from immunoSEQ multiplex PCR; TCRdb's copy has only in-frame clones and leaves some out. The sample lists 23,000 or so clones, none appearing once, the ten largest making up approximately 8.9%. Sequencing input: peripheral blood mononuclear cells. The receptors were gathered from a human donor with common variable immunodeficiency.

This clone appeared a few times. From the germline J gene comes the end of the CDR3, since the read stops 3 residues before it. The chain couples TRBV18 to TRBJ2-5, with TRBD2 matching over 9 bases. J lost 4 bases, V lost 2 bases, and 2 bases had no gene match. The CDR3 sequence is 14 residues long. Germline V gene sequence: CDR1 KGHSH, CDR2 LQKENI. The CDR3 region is CASSPTAGGETQYF. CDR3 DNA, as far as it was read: TGTGCCAGCTCACCAACAGCGGGGGGAGAGACC.

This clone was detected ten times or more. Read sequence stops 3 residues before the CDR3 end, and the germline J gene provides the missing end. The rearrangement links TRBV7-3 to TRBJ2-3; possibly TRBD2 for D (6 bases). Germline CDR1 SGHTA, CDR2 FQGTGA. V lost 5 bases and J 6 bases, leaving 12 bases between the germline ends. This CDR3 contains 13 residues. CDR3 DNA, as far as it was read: TGTGCCAGCAGCCCTGCTGGGGGGGATACG. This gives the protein CASSPAGGDT. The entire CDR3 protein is CASSPAGGDTQYF.

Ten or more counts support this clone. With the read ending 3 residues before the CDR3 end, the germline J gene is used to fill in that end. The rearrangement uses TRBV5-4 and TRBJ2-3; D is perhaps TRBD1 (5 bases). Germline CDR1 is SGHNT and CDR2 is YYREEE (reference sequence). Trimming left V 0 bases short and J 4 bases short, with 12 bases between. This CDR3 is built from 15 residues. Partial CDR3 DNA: TGTGCCAGCAGCTTGGCCGCAGGGTTCGCAGATACG. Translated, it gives CASSLAAGFADT. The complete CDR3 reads CASSLAAGFADTQYF.

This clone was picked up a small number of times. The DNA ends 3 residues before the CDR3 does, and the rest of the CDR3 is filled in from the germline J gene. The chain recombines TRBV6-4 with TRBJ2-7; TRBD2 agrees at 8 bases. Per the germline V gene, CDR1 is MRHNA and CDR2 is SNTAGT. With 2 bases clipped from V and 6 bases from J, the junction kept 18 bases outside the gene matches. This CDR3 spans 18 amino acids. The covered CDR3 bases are TGTGCCAGCAGTGACGTCAATAATTTCCAGGGACTAGTAGGCGAG. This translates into CASSDVNNFQGLVGE. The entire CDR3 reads CASSDVNNFQGLVGEQYF.

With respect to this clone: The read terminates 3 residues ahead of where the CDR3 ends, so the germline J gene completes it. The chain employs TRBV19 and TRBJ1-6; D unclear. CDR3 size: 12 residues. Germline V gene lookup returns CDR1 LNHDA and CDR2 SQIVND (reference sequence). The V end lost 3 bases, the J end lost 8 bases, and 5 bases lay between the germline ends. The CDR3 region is CASSIADSPLHF. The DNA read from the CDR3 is TGTGCCAGTAGTATCGCGGATTCACCC.